A selection of T cell receptor beta chains follows, all from one sample in a study of cytomegalovirus exposure and HLA in healthy donors. TCRdb's copy holds only in-frame clones and misses some; the assay was immunoSEQ multiplex PCR. The data contain about 150,000 clones, just under 75% of them singletons. Sequenced: PBMCs. The receptors were gathered from a woman aged 18-30 years in good health and CMV-seronegative. CDR3s include the opening cysteine and the closing phenylalanine or tryptophan. The D gene is left open where the match is weak. Some rows have no size entry. The others give once, few or many, or a class for an expanded clone.

CDR3	DNA	J	V	D	size
CASSLATVRDAFF	TGTGCCAGCAGCTTAGCGACCGTTCGGGATGCTTTCTTT	TRBJ1-1	TRBV7-9	NA	NA
CAGMTVPGEKLFF	TGTGCCGGTATGACAGTCCCAGGTGAAAAACTGTTTTTT	TRBJ1-4	TRBV19	NA	NA
CASSYGRNYGYTF	TGTGCCAGCAGTTACGGGAGGAACTATGGCTACACCTTC	TRBJ1-2	TRBV6-5	NA	NA
CASSSTTEAFF	TGTGCCAGCAGCTCAACGACAGAAGCTTTCTTT	TRBJ1-1	TRBV7-9	NA	NA
CASSARLAGARYNEQFF	TGTGCCAGCAGCGCCAGACTAGCGGGGGCCCGCTACAATGAGCAGTTCTTC	TRBJ2-1	TRBV9	TRBD2	NA
CASSVGRDTQYF	TGTGCCAGCAGTGTTGGGAGGGATACGCAGTATTTT	TRBJ2-3	TRBV28	NA	NA
CASNGPGFPNTEAFF	TGTGCCAGTAATGGCCCGGGGTTCCCGAACACTGAAGCTTTCTTT	TRBJ1-1	TRBV19	NA	once
CASSQSASGWSTGELFF	TGCGCCAGCAGCCAATCAGCTAGCGGATGGTCCACCGGGGAGCTGTTTTTT	TRBJ2-2	TRBV4-1	TRBD2	NA
CASSLGRSSTEAFF	TGTGCCAGCAGCTTAGGTCGTTCGAGCACTGAAGCTTTCTTT	TRBJ1-1	TRBV11-3	NA	NA
CASSQDEARERYTEAFF	TGTGCCAGCAGCCAAGATGAGGCCAGGGAAAGGTACACTGAAGCTTTCTTT	TRBJ1-1	TRBV4-2	NA	NA
CASSYSTGRVAGYTF	TGTGCCAGCAGTTACTCTACCGGCAGGGTTGCTGGCTACACCTTC	TRBJ1-2	TRBV6-5	NA	NA
CASSSPGLYIQYF	TGTGCCAGCAGTTCACCAGGACTGTATATTCAGTACTTC	TRBJ2-4	TRBV6-5	NA	NA
CSGATPRGRVHEQYF	TGCAGCGGGGCGACCCCTCGGGGGAGGGTCCACGAGCAGTACTTC	TRBJ2-7	TRBV29-1	TRBD2	few
CASSLGTRDRLFYEQYF	TGCGCCAGCAGCTTGGGAACCCGGGACAGGCTTTTCTACGAGCAGTACTTC	TRBJ2-7	TRBV5-1	TRBD1	NA
CASSNGTAPHNCFF	TGTGCCAGCTCAAATGGGACAGCGCCACACAACTGTTTCTTC	TRBJ2-1	TRBV18	TRBD1	medium-sized
CASSPWLARNEQFF	TGTGCCAGCTCACCATGGCTAGCAAGGAATGAGCAGTTCTTC	TRBJ2-1	TRBV18	NA	NA
CASSGDLRQTLNTEAFF	TGTGCCAGCAGCGGTGACCTGAGGCAGACCCTGAACACTGAAGCTTTCTTT	TRBJ1-1	TRBV5-4	NA	NA
CASSQGTSGGAETQYF	TGTGCCAGCAGCCAAGGGACTAGCGGGGGGGCAGAGACCCAGTACTTC	TRBJ2-5	TRBV7-2	TRBD2	few
CASSQGQGAGYGYTF	TGTGCCAGCAGCCAAGGACAGGGGGCTGGCTATGGCTACACCTTC	TRBJ1-2	TRBV14	TRBD1	NA
CASIHGGTSNTEAFF	TGTGCCAGCATTCACGGGGGTACTAGTAACACTGAAGCTTTCTTT	TRBJ1-1	TRBV6-6	NA	NA
CASSLGAKGTGDYNSPLHF	TGTGCCAGCAGTTTAGGTGCTAAGGGGACAGGAGACTATAATTCACCCCTCCACTTT	TRBJ1-6	TRBV27	TRBD1	NA
CASSQPGQWPTEAFF	TGTGCCAGCAGCCAGCCGGGACAGTGGCCCACTGAAGCTTTCTTT	TRBJ1-1	TRBV2	TRBD1	NA
CASSSPTLATGELFF	TGTGCCAGCAGCTCCCCAACCTTAGCCACCGGGGAGCTGTTTTTT	TRBJ2-2	TRBV5-6	NA	NA
CASSQDSIRNRNQPQHF	TGCGCCAGCAGCCAAGATAGTATCCGTAATCGGAATCAGCCCCAGCATTTT	TRBJ1-5	TRBV4-3	NA	NA
CASSYSRNTEAFF	TGTGCCAGCAGTTACTCGAGGAACACTGAAGCTTTCTTT	TRBJ1-1	TRBV6-5	NA	NA
CASSLFGSRWEKLFF	TGTGCCAGCAGCTTGTTCGGTTCGAGATGGGAAAAACTGTTTTTT	TRBJ1-4	TRBV5-6	NA	NA
CASSQTPQGRVETQYF	TGCGCCAGCAGCCAGACTCCACAGGGTCGAGTGGAGACCCAGTACTTC	TRBJ2-5	TRBV4-1	NA	NA
CASRGRLITTEQFF	TGTGCCAGTAGGGGGAGACTTATTACGACTGAGCAGTTCTTC	TRBJ2-1	TRBV19	NA	NA
CASSIEGHTEAFF	TGTGCCAGCTCCATCGAGGGTCACACTGAAGCTTTCTTT	TRBJ1-1	TRBV5-4	NA	NA
CASSLGGQRHSGNTIYF	TGTGCCAGCAGCTTAGGGGGACAACGCCACTCTGGAAACACCATATATTTT	TRBJ1-3	TRBV7-9	NA	NA
CASSEVGLGYNEQFF	TGTGCCAGCAGTGAAGTGGGACTCGGGTACAATGAGCAGTTCTTC	TRBJ2-1	TRBV6-1	NA	NA
CASSKVGPAETQYF	TGTGCCAGCAGCAAAGTGGGGCCCGCGGAGACCCAGTACTTC	TRBJ2-5	TRBV21-1	NA	NA
CASSSRGDLTYNEQFF	TGTGCCAGCAGCTCCCGGGGGGACCTAACCTACAATGAGCAGTTCTTC	TRBJ2-1	TRBV7-6	TRBD2	NA
CASSFPGGSQPQHF	TGTGCCAGCAGTTTTCCGGGGGGAAGTCAGCCCCAGCATTTT	TRBJ1-5	TRBV6-5	NA	NA
CAISESDLVRGQQPQHF	TGTGCCATCAGTGAGAGCGACTTGGTTAGGGGTCAACAGCCCCAGCATTTT	TRBJ1-5	TRBV10-3	NA	NA
CASSPSTGQIYNEQFF	TGTGCCAGCAGTCCATCCACGGGACAAATCTACAATGAGCAGTTCTTC	TRBJ2-1	TRBV13	NA	NA
CASKTGATEAFF	TGCGCCAGCAAAACAGGGGCAACTGAAGCTTTCTTT	TRBJ1-1	TRBV10-2	TRBD1	NA
CASSQGVTNEKLFF	TGTGCCAGCAGCCAGGGTGTAACTAATGAAAAACTGTTTTTT	TRBJ1-4	TRBV2	NA	NA
CAWSTSRVPGGGSDEQFF	TGTGCCTGGAGTACAAGCCGGGTCCCCGGGGGCGGGAGCGATGAGCAGTTCTTC	TRBJ2-1	TRBV30	NA	NA
CASSWSRANTGELFF	TGCGCCAGCAGCTGGAGCCGTGCGAACACCGGGGAGCTGTTTTTT	TRBJ2-2	TRBV5-1	NA	few
CASSPQGLRSYNSPLHF	TGTGCCAGCAGCCCACAGGGGCTTCGCTCCTATAATTCACCCCTCCACTTT	TRBJ1-6	TRBV9	TRBD1	few
CASSGAGGTAEAFF	TGTGCCAGCAGCGGTGCAGGGGGAACGGCTGAAGCTTTCTTT	TRBJ1-1	TRBV5-6	TRBD1	NA
CASSQEESSYNSPLHF	TGCGCCAGCAGCCAAGAAGAGAGCTCCTATAATTCACCCCTCCACTTT	TRBJ1-6	TRBV4-3	NA	once
CASSPRGQALGNEQFF	TGTGCCAGCTCACCACGAGGACAGGCCTTAGGAAATGAGCAGTTCTTC	TRBJ2-1	TRBV18	TRBD1	NA
CASRQTSGTGELFF	TGTGCCAGTAGGCAGACTAGCGGGACCGGGGAGCTGTTTTTT	TRBJ2-2	TRBV19	TRBD2	NA
CASSSRADNYGYIF	TGTGCCAGCAGCTCCAGGGCGGATAACTATGGCTACATCTTC	TRBJ1-2	TRBV5-4	NA	NA
CASKEGGTGDTGELFF	TGTGCCAGCAAAGAAGGGGGGACAGGGGACACCGGGGAGCTGTTTTTT	TRBJ2-2	TRBV28	TRBD1	NA
CASSLGQGSSPLHF	TGTGCCAGTAGCTTGGGACAGGGTTCTTCACCCCTCCACTTT	TRBJ1-6	TRBV19	TRBD1	NA
CASSGWGEVTEQFF	TGTGCCAGCAGTGGTTGGGGGGAGGTCACTGAGCAGTTCTTC	TRBJ2-1	TRBV6-1	NA	NA
CASSPGGALGGELFF	TGTGCCAGCAGTCCCGGCGGGGCCCTCGGCGGGGAGCTGTTTTTT	TRBJ2-2	TRBV6-5	NA	NA
CASSGHNTGELFF	TGTGCCAGCAGCGGACACAACACCGGGGAGCTGTTTTTT	TRBJ2-2	TRBV11-2	NA	few
CASSLNSGGAVETQYF	TGTGCCAGCAGCCTAAATAGCGGGGGGGCCGTCGAGACCCAGTACTTC	TRBJ2-5	TRBV9	TRBD2	NA
CASSPRKAGKLFF	TGTGCCAGCAGCCCCCGGAAGGCGGGGAAACTGTTTTTT	TRBJ1-4	TRBV13	NA	NA
CASSLGGGEDTQYF	TGCGCCAGCAGCCTCGGGGGGGGTGAGGATACGCAGTATTTT	TRBJ2-3	TRBV5-1	TRBD2	NA
CASSAGTSGKSSYEQYF	TGTGCCAGCAGTGCCGGGACTAGCGGGAAGAGCTCCTACGAGCAGTACTTC	TRBJ2-7	TRBV4-2	TRBD2	NA